The clone carrying this T cell receptor beta chain occurred a few times. This sample's time point: baseline, week 1 (first vaccination visit). The sample's treatment: pre-vaccination baseline after standard-of-care therapy. The table came from immunoSEQ multiplex PCR; TCRdb's copy has only in-frame clones and leaves some out. This sample carries more than 80,000 clones, approximately 83% of them seen once, and the ten largest clones take 7% to 9%. This record belongs to a study of a mutant IDH1 vaccine in newly diagnosed glioma. Study background: Sex among treated patients split about 62% male, about 40% female; mean age was approximately 38 years. The earlier regimen, radiotherapy, temozolomide, or both, was most often both.

The germline V and J ends were trimmed by 0 bases and 3 bases, with 3 bases remaining between them. CDR1 is SGHRS and CDR2 is YFSETQ in the germline V gene. The CDR3 is 12 amino acids. The TCR sequence derives from a woman between 45 and 60 years old with glioma. The sequencing here drew on PBMCs, taken from a glioma patient treated with radiotherapy, temozolomide or both. V usage is TRBV5-1 and J usage is TRBJ1-2; D ambiguous. Written as DNA, the CDR3 is TGCGCCAGCAGCTTGGACCACTATGGCTACACCTTC. Translating gives CASSLDHYGYTF.